The rows below give T cell receptor beta chains drawn from one sample of a study of blood T cell repertoires in COVID-19. Some clones are missing from TCRdb's copy, which holds only in-frame ones; the method was immunoSEQ multiplex PCR. The sample has around 250,000 clones; 84% are singletons. Sequences were obtained from peripheral blood. The receptors were gathered from a woman in her 40s who had recovered from COVID-19. Each CDR3 is given with its conserved first and last residue. Fields, in order: J gene, clone size, V gene, D gene, CDR3 DNA, CDR3 protein. D genes are given only for firm matches. Clone size is stated in some rows and not others, as once, few, many or a class when expanded.

>TRBJ1-4|-|TRBV5-1|-
TGCGCCAGCAGCCAACAGACGTCTAATGAAAAACTGTTTTTT
CASSQQTSNEKLFF
>TRBJ1-5|-|TRBV6-6|-
TGTGCCAGCAGTAACGCTCAGGGATTTACCAATCAGCCCCAGCATTTT
CASSNAQGFTNQPQHF
>TRBJ2-7|-|TRBV19|TRBD1
TGTGCCAGTAGTAACCGGGACAGGGACGAGCAGTACTTC
CASSNRDRDEQYF
>TRBJ1-2|-|TRBV23-1|-
TGCGCCAGCAGTCGCCGGGGTTTCTATGGCTACACCTTC
CASSRRGFYGYTF
>TRBJ1-4|-|TRBV19|-
TGTGCCAGTAGTATAGAGGCAGGGTGGAAAAAACTGTTTTTT
CASSIEAGWKKLFF
>TRBJ1-1|-|TRBV30|-
TGTGCCTGGAGGGGGCAGATGAACACTGAAGCTTTCTTT
CAWRGQMNTEAFF
>TRBJ2-4|-|TRBV5-4|TRBD1
TGTGCCAGCAGCTTTGAGGGACAGGGGGAAAACATTCAGTACTTC
CASSFEGQGENIQYF
>TRBJ1-1|-|TRBV5-1|-
TGCGCCAGCAGCTTGGCCTCGGGGAGCACTGAAGCTTTCTTT
CASSLASGSTEAFF
>TRBJ2-5|-|TRBV28|-
TGTGCCAGCAGCATACTCCCGGGACATTCCCGAAGTCCCCAGTACTTC
CASSILPGHSRSPQYF
>TRBJ1-6|-|TRBV3-1/TRBV3-2|-
TGTGCCAGCAGCCAAGATCACGGTAATTCACCCCTCCACTTT
CASSQDHGNSPLHF
>TRBJ1-2|-|TRBV4-2|-
TGTGCCAGCAGCCAAGAAGTCGCCACAATAGCCAGAGGCTACACCTTC
CASSQEVATIARGYTF
>TRBJ2-7|-|TRBV5-1|TRBD1
TGCGCCAGCAGCTTGGTGGGGAATGGACAGGGGACCTACGAGCAGTACTTC
CASSLVGNGQGTYEQYF
>TRBJ1-6|-|TRBV5-4|-
TGTGCCAGCAGGTCTACTCCACAGGCGGGATCACCCCTCCACTTT
CASRSTPQAGSPLHF
>TRBJ2-7|few|TRBV7-2|TRBD2
TGTGCCAGCAGCCCTGTAACCTCCGGACTAGTGAGATCCTACGAGCAGTACTTC
CASSPVTSGLVRSYEQYF
>TRBJ2-2|-|TRBV30|TRBD2
TGTGCCTGGTCCCGACTAGCGGGGGGCTCGAACACCGGGGAGCTGTTTTTT
CAWSRLAGGSNTGELFF
>TRBJ2-7|once|TRBV6-5|-
TGTGCCAGCAGCAGTTATCTTACGGGGGCCTACGAGCAGTACTTC
CASSSYLTGAYEQYF
>TRBJ2-1|-|TRBV18|-
TGTGCCAGCTCACTCAAAACGGGGGGCGACGAGCAGTTCTTC
CASSLKTGGDEQFF
>TRBJ2-7|-|TRBV27|-
TGTGCCAGCAGTTATACAGGGTCCCTCTACGAGCAGTACTTC
CASSYTGSLYEQYF
>TRBJ1-1|-|TRBV5-4|-
TGTGCCAGCAGCTCTGGTGAAAGGGAGACTGAAGCTTTCTTT
CASSSGERETEAFF
>TRBJ1-5|-|TRBV24-1|-
TGTGCCACCAGTGATGGCGGGCCCAATCAGCCCCAGCATTTT
CATSDGGPNQPQHF
>TRBJ1-1|-|TRBV2|TRBD1
TGTGCCAGCAGTGAAAGAAGGGGGCACACTGAAGCTTTCTTT
CASSERRGHTEAFF
>TRBJ2-3|-|TRBV4-1|TRBD2
TGCGCCAGCAGAGACGGACTAGCGGGGGGCACAGATACGCAGTATTTT
CASRDGLAGGTDTQYF
>TRBJ2-2|-|TRBV6-5|-
TGTGCCAGCAGTTACTCAACAGATCTCACCGGGGAGCTGTTTTTT
CASSYSTDLTGELFF